Reported below is one T cell receptor beta chain. Its antigen is unidentified. The data were taken from a study of T-cell memory formation after mild COVID-19. General study findings and limits: Some clones that responded turned up in pre-infection memory, which suggests that cross-reactive memory joined in.

5'RACE, which relied on constant-segment primers, yielded TCR alpha and TCR beta cDNA libraries carrying sample barcodes and UMIs. One entry per CDR3 protein, called by TCRdb with MiXCR from the 5' RACE reads. There are 470,000 or so distinct CDR3 sequences in the sample; approximately 25% occur only once, and approximately 13% lies in the top ten. The CDR3 loop spans 11 amino acids. Germline V lookup: CDR1 KGHDR, CDR2 SFDVKD. V dropped 4 bases and J dropped 6 bases, with 6 bases sitting between them. This TCR was sampled from an adult woman who had mild COVID-19 (a few samples of this study predate the infection). Cell type and time point are not known. The chain recombines TRBV24-1 with TRBJ2-7; D gene ambiguous. Sequenced material: PBMCs or a T cell subset sorted from them (not recorded which). The CDR3 nucleotides read TGTGCCACCAGTGACTACCTCGAGCAGTACTTC. It specifies CATSDYLEQYF.